The 11 T cell receptor beta chains given below trace back to one sample, sequenced in a study of blood T cell repertoires in COVID-19. Profiling relied on immunoSEQ multiplex PCR, and the TCRdb table lists in-frame clones only, not all of them. This table has approximately 200,000 clones, approximately 84% appearing once. The sequenced sample was PBMCs or T cells enriched from blood (not recorded which). Source of these receptors: a woman aged 25 to 39 who had recovered from COVID-19.

The chain recombines TRBV30 with TRBJ2-6, with a possible D match to TRBD1 (6 bases). This CDR3 has 15 residues. The germline V and J ends were trimmed by 0 bases and 1 base, with 7 bases remaining between them. CDR1 and CDR2 from the germline V gene are GTSNPN and SVGIG (reference sequence). Here the CDR3 reads CAWSVGTSGANVLTF. CDR3 in DNA: TGTGCCTGGAGTGTTGGGACATCTGGGGCCAACGTCCTGACTTTC. Full variable domain (rest looked up from reference TRBV30 and TRBJ2-6): SQTIHQWPATLVQPVGSPLSLECTVEGTSNPNLYWYRQAAGRGLQLLFYSVGIGQISSEVPQNLSASRPQDRQFILSSKKLLLSDSGFYLCAWSVGTSGANVLTFGAGSRLTVL.

This chain joins TRBV27 and TRBJ2-1; 8 nucleotides match TRBD1. This CDR3 is 16 amino acids long. Looked up from germline, CDR1 is MNHEY and CDR2 is SMNVEV (reference sequence). V shed 4 bases and J 4 bases; nucleotides not matched to a gene: 9. CDR3 in DNA: TGTGCCAGCAGTTCTCATCGGGACAGGCGATACAATGAGCAGTTCTTC. It yields the protein CASSSHRDRRYNEQFF.

The chain links TRBV5-6 to TRBJ1-2, with D perhaps TRBD1 (6 bases). The germline V and J ends were trimmed by 0 bases and 4 bases, with 13 bases remaining between them. The CDR3 sequence is 15 residues long. Germline V gene data show CDR1 as SGHDT and CDR2 as YYEEEE. This CDR3 is CASSLAQTGFYGYTF. CDR3 sequence (DNA): TGTGCCAGCAGCTTGGCCCAGACAGGATTCTATGGCTACACCTTC.

This clone has only a few counts. The chain is built from TRBV5-1 and TRBJ1-2; TRBD1 is a possible D gene (6 bases). Germline V lookup: CDR1 SGHRS, CDR2 YFSETQ. CDR3 length: 16 residues. V was clipped by 2 bases and J by 4 bases, with 18 bases between them. The CDR3 DNA reads TGCGCCAGCAGCTTAACAGGGACCCTTGAGGGCTATGGCTACACCTTC. Its translation: CASSLTGTLEGYGYTF.

Here the CDR3 reads CASSTSVNTEAFF. CDR3 nucleotide sequence: TGTGCCAGCAGTACGAGTGTGAACACTGAAGCTTTCTTT. The genes are TRBV6-5 and TRBJ1-1, with no clear D. The germline V gene has CDR1 MNHEY and CDR2 SVGAGI. Trimming stripped 5 bases from V and 0 bases from J, with 7 bases between. CDR3 length: 13 residues.

The gene calls are TRBV5-3 and TRBJ1-4; D gene ambiguous. TRBV5-3 is identified as an open reading frame with a role that is uncertain. Trimming took 5 bases from V and 6 from J, leaving 11 bases between them. The CDR3 consists of 13 residues. CDR3 residues: CARRAAADEKLFF. Written as DNA, the CDR3 is TGTGCCAGAAGGGCGGCAGCGGATGAAAAACTGTTTTTT.

This chain links TRBV30 with TRBJ1-1, with 9 bases matching TRBD1. V shed 1 base and J 7 bases; nucleotides not matched to a gene: 7. Germline V CDR1 and CDR2: GTSNPN, SVGIG (reference sequence). The CDR3 consists of 14 residues. This CDR3 is CAWSDGQGLGEAFF. The CDR3, as DNA: TGTGCCTGGAGTGACGGACAGGGGCTGGGTGAAGCTTTCTTT.

V usage is TRBV11-3 and J usage is TRBJ2-1, with D maybe TRBD2 (7 bases). Trimming pared 5 bases from V and 0 bases from J, leaving 14 bases between. CDR1 and CDR2 (germline): SGHNT, YENEEA. The CDR3 has 16 amino acids. The CDR3 coding sequence is TGTGCCAGCAGCGTTCGGGGGGCTAGCTCCTACAATGAGCAGTTCTTC. Protein product: CASSVRGASSYNEQFF. The full variable domain, rest sourced from reference TRBV11-3 and TRBJ2-1, is EAGVVQSPRYKIIEKKQPVAFWCNPISGHNTLYWYLQNLGQGPELLIRYENEEAVDDSQLPKDRFSAERLKGVDSTLKIQPAELGDSAVYLCASSVRGASSYNEQFFGPGTRLTVL.

The chain employs TRBV11-2 and TRBJ1-2; 10 bases are a match to TRBD1. After removal of 5 bases from V and 8 bases from J, the junction contained 8 bases not matched to a gene. The CDR3 is made up of 14 amino acids. Germline CDR1 and CDR2: SGHAT and FQNNGV. The chain's CDR3 is CASSTRQGAMGYTF. CDR3 bases: TGTGCCAGCAGCACAAGACAGGGGGCTATGGGCTACACCTTC.

This rearrangement joins TRBV5-8 to TRBJ2-1, with 7 bases fitting TRBD1. The germline CDR1 and CDR2 sequences are SGHTS and YDEGEE. V shed 0 bases and J 2 bases; nucleotides not matched to a gene: 2. The CDR3 spans 15 residues. CDR3 loop: CASSLEGAAYNEQFF. CDR3 sequence (DNA): TGTGCCAGCAGCTTGGAGGGGGCAGCCTACAATGAGCAGTTCTTC.

The genes are TRBV5-1 and TRBJ1-1, with 7 bases fitting TRBD1. CDR3 length equals 14 residues. Looked up from germline, CDR1 is SGHRS and CDR2 is YFSETQ. J gave up 8 bases and V 2 bases, and 9 bases lay outside the gene matches. CDR3 DNA: TGCGCCAGCAGCTTCCACAGGGGAGGCGGGGAAGCTTTCTTT. It encodes CASSFHRGGGEAFF. Full variable domain (outside the CDR3, taken from reference TRBV5-1 and TRBJ1-1): KAGVTQTPRYLIKTRGQQVTLSCSPISGHRSVSWYQQTPGQGLQFLFEYFSETQRNKGNFPGRFSGRQFSNSRSEMNVSTLELGDSALYLCASSFHRGGGEAFFGQGTRLTVV.